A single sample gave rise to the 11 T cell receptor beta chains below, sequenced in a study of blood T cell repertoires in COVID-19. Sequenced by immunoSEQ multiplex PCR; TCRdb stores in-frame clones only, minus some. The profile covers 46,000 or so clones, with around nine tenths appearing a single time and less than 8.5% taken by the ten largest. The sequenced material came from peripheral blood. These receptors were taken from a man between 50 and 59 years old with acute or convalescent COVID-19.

CDR3 region: CASSRGQGEINQPQHF. CDR3 in DNA: TGTGCCAGCAGCCGGGGACAGGGTGAGATCAATCAGCCCCAGCATTTT. The gene calls are TRBV7-9 and TRBJ1-5; 9 nucleotides line up with TRBD1. The CDR3 extends over 16 amino acids. Germline assignment: CDR1 SEHNR and CDR2 FQNEAQ (reference sequence). With V trimmed by 5 bases and J by 3 bases, 8 bases remained unmatched.

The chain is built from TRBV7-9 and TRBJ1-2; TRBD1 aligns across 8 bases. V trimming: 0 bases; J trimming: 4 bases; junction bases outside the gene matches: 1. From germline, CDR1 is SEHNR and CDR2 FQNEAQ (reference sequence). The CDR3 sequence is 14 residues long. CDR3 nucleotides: TGTGCCAGCAGCTTAGCCGGGACAGGCTATGGCTACACCTTC. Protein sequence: CASSLAGTGYGYTF.

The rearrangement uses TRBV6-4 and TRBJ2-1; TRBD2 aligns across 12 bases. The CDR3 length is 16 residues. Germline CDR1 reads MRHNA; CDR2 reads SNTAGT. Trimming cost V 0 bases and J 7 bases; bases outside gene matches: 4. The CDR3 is CASSDSPSGRGNEQFF. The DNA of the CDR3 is TGTGCCAGCAGTGACTCGCCTAGCGGGAGGGGGAATGAGCAGTTCTTC.

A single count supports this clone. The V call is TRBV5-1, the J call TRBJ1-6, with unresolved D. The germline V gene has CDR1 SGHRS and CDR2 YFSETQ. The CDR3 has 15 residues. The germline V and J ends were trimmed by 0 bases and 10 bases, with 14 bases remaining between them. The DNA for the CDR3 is TGCGCCAGCAGCTTGGATACCCGGGAGGAGTCACCCCTCCACTTT. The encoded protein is CASSLDTREESPLHF.

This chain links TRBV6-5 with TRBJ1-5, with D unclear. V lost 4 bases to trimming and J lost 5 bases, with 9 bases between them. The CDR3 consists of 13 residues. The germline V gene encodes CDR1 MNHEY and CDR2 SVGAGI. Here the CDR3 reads CASSSNYDQPQHF. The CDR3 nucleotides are TGTGCCAGCAGTTCAAACTATGATCAGCCCCAGCATTTT.

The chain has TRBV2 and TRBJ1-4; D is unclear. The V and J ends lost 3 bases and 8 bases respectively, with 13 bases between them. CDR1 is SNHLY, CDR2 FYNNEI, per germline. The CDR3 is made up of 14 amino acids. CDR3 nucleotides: TGTGCCAGCAGTGAGCGCGTTTTGGAGGAAAAACTGTTTTTT. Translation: CASSERVLEEKLFF. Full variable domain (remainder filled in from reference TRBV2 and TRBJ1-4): EPEVTQTPSHQVTQMGQEVILRCVPISNHLYFYWYRQILGQKVEFLVSFYNNEISEKSEIFDDQFSVERPDGSNFTLKIRSTKLEDSAMYFCASSERVLEEKLFFGSGTQLSVL.

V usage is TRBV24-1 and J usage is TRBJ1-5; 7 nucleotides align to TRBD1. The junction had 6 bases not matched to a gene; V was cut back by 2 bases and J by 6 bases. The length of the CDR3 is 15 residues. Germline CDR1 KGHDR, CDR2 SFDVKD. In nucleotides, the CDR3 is TGTGCCACCAGTGATTCTAAGGGGGCGGCTCAGCCCCAGCATTTT. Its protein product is CATSDSKGAAQPQHF.

This chain's CDR3 is CASSLEGGYGYTF. As DNA, the CDR3 is TGCGCCAGCAGCTTGGAAGGAGGCTATGGCTACACCTTC. The chain is built from TRBV5-1 and TRBJ1-2; D remains unclear. Looked up from germline, CDR1 is SGHRS and CDR2 is YFSETQ. V gave up 0 bases and J gave up 4 bases, with 7 bases separating them. This CDR3 is 13 amino acids long.

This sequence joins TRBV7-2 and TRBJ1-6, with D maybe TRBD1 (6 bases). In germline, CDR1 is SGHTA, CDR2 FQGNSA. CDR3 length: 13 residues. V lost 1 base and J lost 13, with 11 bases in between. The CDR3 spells CASSLERDTPLHF. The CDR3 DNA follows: TGTGCCAGCAGCTTAGAGAGGGACACTCCCCTCCACTTT.

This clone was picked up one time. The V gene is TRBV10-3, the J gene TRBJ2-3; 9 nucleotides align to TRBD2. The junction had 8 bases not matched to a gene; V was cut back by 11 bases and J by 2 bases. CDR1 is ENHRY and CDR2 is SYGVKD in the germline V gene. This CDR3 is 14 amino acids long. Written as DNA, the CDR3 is TGTGCCTCCCAGACTAGCGGCTACACAGATACGCAGTATTTT. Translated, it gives CASQTSGYTDTQYF.

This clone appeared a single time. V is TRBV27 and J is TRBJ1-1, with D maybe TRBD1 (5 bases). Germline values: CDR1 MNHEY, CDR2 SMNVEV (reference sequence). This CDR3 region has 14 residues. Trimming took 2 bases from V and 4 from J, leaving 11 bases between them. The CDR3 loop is CASSLGQGVTEAFF. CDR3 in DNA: TGTGCCAGCAGTTTAGGGCAGGGCGTCACTGAAGCTTTCTTT.